This record looks at one T cell receptor beta chain sequence and its context. This clone was seen a few times. Its antigen has not been determined. The read comes to an end 3 residues before the CDR3 does, leaving the germline J gene to fill in the end. These data belong to a study of T cell clonality in common variable immunodeficiency (dated by TCRdb to between 2015 and 2017). What the study reported, not specific to this receptor: Even though DNA input was the same, control samples had an average of about 90,000 unique sequences each, compared with about 30,000 in CVID samples. Fewer deletions and N-nucleotide insertions were reportedly observed in CVID TCRbeta sequences, and highly modified clones with 13 or more V deletions were reportedly absent from CVID TCRbeta sequences. Differences among patients in the CVID cohort limited the correlations between repertoire features and clinical complications. Fewer TCRbeta clones were shared among CVID subjects than among healthy controls (p < 0.0001). TCRbeta clonality was higher in CVID subjects than in healthy controls (t-test p = 0.018), and the increase was most characteristic of about a third of subjects. According to the authors, figuring out what caused the increased clonality in CVID would require sequencing the repertoires of T cell subpopulations.

Its CDR3 holds 15 amino acids, cysteine through phenylalanine. The DNA covers only part of the CDR3, 36 bases in frame from base 1. The CDR1 and CDR2 encoded by the germline V gene are MNHNS and SASEGT. Equivalent amounts of genomic DNA from CVID and control samples were used as sequencing input. For every sample, a 60 bp segment covering the rearranged TCRbeta CDR3 region was amplified and then sequenced. The immunoSEQ assay, a bias-corrected multiplex PCR with high-throughput sequencing, was employed for TCRbeta amplification. Per the source publication's procedure: Every unique nucleotide sequence was considered a clone and was annotated with V, D and J genes, copy number and frequency. Sequences were labeled productive if in frame, and non-productive if out of frame or containing stop codons. Clonality was calculated from Shannon's entropy as previously described. The predicted amino acid sequences of productive clones were used to derive the mean CDR3 Kyte-Doolittle hydropathy. Using the R hclust function, scaled V gene usage was clustered hierarchically with Manhattan distance and complete linkage. Clone sharing by CDR3 amino acid sequence was assessed by resampling 12 repertoires per group over 100 rounds. The repertoires were searched for around 72 published EBV-specific and fewer than 250 published CMV-specific TCRbeta sequences. After a couple of CVID samples that produced fewer than 10,000 sequences were dropped from the analysis, some 40 CVID repertoires remained. TCRdb obtained this table from immuneACCESS and retained in-frame rearrangements with V and J assigned. These tables miss some clones; where compared with another copy, unresolved V genes account for less than half of the shortfall, and the remainder is unexplained. The DNA was the basis for D and trimming; V, J and clone size are from that table. The table notes 45,000 to 65,000 clones here, none of them singletons. The ten largest clonotypes hold approximately 2% of the sample.

Both CVID patients and healthy controls were predominantly of Caucasian heritage. Heparinized peripheral whole blood samples of roughly 5 to 8.5 ml were obtained from each donor. Genomic DNA from adults with common variable immune deficiency (CVID) and from healthy adult controls was used to sequence TCRbeta CDR3 repertoires. The control group was made up of roughly 22 healthy adult volunteers (roughly ten male and some twelve female) whose ages ranged from roughly 23 to 70 years, with a mean age of approximately 31. Diluted blood was density-centrifuged over Hypaque 1077 or Ficoll-Paque to isolate peripheral blood mononuclear cells. Genomic DNA was extracted from unsorted mononuclear cells by Qiagen column purification or by a centrifugation-based method.

Sample: peripheral blood mononuclear cells. The receptor comes from a person between 18 and 75 years old in good health. The chain was built from TRBV6-1 and TRBJ2-2; possibly the D gene is TRBD2, per 7 matching bases. The CDR3 in this case is CASSDPSAGEGKLFF. CDR3 DNA (partial): TGTGCCAGCAGTGACCCCTCGGCAGGGGAGGGAAAG.